These 13 T cell receptor beta chains share one sample of origin, sequenced in a study of human T cells and chemical hapten exposure. TCRdb re-derived calls from the RACE reads in MiXCR, one entry per CDR3 protein. The data show 130,000 or so distinct CDR3 sequences, 9% to 10% seen once. Time point given: healthy volunteer bleed at 2 weeks. Total RNA was isolated from whole blood that had not been fractionated. Input material: whole blood. Receptor source: a male donor in good health. Some clones in this sample may be carry-over from other donors' samples.

This clonotype was recorded at least ten times. CDR3 in amino acids: CSVETLSGARDTQYF. The CDR3 DNA sequence: TGCAGCGTTGAAACGTTGAGTGGGGCGCGCGATACGCAGTATTTT. The V and J genes are TRBV29-1 and TRBJ2-3; tentatively, D is TRBD1 (5 bases). Trimming removed 2 bases at V and 6 bases at J, with 18 bases between. Germline V lookup: CDR1 SQVTM, CDR2 ANQGSEA. This CDR3 region has 15 residues.

The sample holds many counts of this clonotype. This chain links TRBV20-1 with TRBJ1-1, with a tentative D call TRBD1 (5 bases). V lost 0 bases to trimming and J lost 0 bases, with 8 bases between them. The CDR3 totals 14 residues. CDR1 DFQATT and CDR2 SNEGSKA come from the germline V gene (reference sequence). The CDR3 sequence is CSAREGGLNTEAFF. The CDR3, as DNA: TGCAGTGCTAGAGAGGGGGGTTTGAACACTGAAGCTTTCTTT.

The chain joins TRBV7-2 to TRBJ2-5; 9 bases match TRBD2. The V segment lost 1 base and the J segment 1 base; nucleotides outside the gene matches: 7. The CDR3 covers 17 residues. CDR1 and CDR2 (germline): SGHTA, FQGNSA. DNA for the CDR3: TGTGCCAGCAGCTTAGAGGGACTAGCAGAGCTCCAAGAGACCCAGTACTTC. Its protein product is CASSLEGLAELQETQYF.

This clonotype was seen many times. This CDR3 is CSVEVPGGWMNTEAFF. The CDR3 DNA follows: TGCAGCGTTGAAGTTCCCGGGGGGTGGATGAACACTGAAGCTTTCTTT. The genes are TRBV29-1 and TRBJ1-1; tentatively, D is TRBD1 (5 bases). Germline-derived CDR1 and CDR2 are SQVTM and ANQGSEA. The V end lost 1 base, the J end lost 0 bases, and 15 bases lay between the germline ends. The CDR3 loop spans 16 amino acids.

The chain is built from TRBV12-3 or TRBV12-4 and TRBJ2-2, with 7 bases matching TRBD2. Trimming cost V 4 bases and J 5 bases; bases outside gene matches: 10. CDR3 length: 16 amino acids. This CDR3 is CASSSLGGGTTGELFF. The CDR3 nucleotides read TGTGCCAGCAGTTCCCTGGGGGGGGGAACAACCGGGGAGCTGTTTTTT.

The chain has TRBV20-1 and TRBJ1-1; D is unclear. Per germline, CDR1 DFQATT and CDR2 SNEGSKA (reference sequence). The CDR3 runs to 12 residues. The V and J ends lost 3 bases and 8 bases respectively, with 13 bases between them. DNA for the CDR3: TGCAGTGCTAGTCGGGGTCAAGAAGAAGCTTTCTTT. This translates into CSASRGQEEAFF.

This clonotype was observed a handful of times. The chain carries TRBV9 and TRBJ2-4; D may match TRBD1 or TRBD2 (6 bases each). Germline CDR1 reads SGDLS; CDR2 reads YYNGEE. The CDR3 has 14 residues. V lost 0 bases and J lost 6, with 10 bases in between. DNA of the CDR3: TGTGCCAGCAGCGTAGGGGGGGCAAGAAACATTCAGTACTTC. This gives the protein CASSVGGARNIQYF.

This clonotype was detected ten times or more. This chain joins TRBV12-5 and TRBJ2-2; 11 nucleotides line up with TRBD1. Germline-derived CDR1 and CDR2 are LGHNT and FRNRAP. Losses at the gene ends were 11 bases for V and 2 bases for J; bases not matched to a gene: 4. The CDR3 length is 14 residues. CDR3 sequence (DNA): TGTGCTGGCAGGACAGGGGGCAACACCGGGGAGCTGTTTTTT. Translation gives CAGRTGGNTGELFF.

The J gene is TRBJ1-6, the V gene TRBV7-2; 7 positions match TRBD1. CDR3 size: 14 residues. Trimming removed 3 bases from V and 8 bases from J; junction bases left unmatched: 4. The germline gives CDR1 SGHTA, CDR2 FQGNSA. The DNA for the CDR3 is TGTGCCAGCAGCTTCCGGGACAGAGATTCACCCCTCCACTTT. Translated: CASSFRDRDSPLHF. Complete variable domain (other parts from reference TRBV7-2 and TRBJ1-6): GAGVSQSPSNKVTEKGKDVELRCDPISGHTALYWYRQSLGQGLEFLIYFQGNSAPDKSGLPSDRFSAERTGGSVSTLTIQRTQQEDSAVYLCASSFRDRDSPLHFGNGTRLTVT.

This clonotype has only a few counts. The chain couples TRBV19 to TRBJ2-1, with D unclear. Germline CDR1 and CDR2: LNHDA and SQIVND (reference sequence). The CDR3 is made up of 12 amino acids. Between the trimmed V and J ends, which lost 3 bases and 7 bases, there was a span of 7 bases. The DNA for the CDR3 is TGTGCCAGTAGTATGGGGTCGAATGAGCAGTTCTTC. Residues: CASSMGSNEQFF.

This clonotype was detected only a few times. CDR3 loop: CASSYSGQGHSYEQYF. Here the CDR3 DNA reads TGTGCCAGCAGTTACTCGGGACAGGGGCACTCCTACGAGCAGTACTTC. V is TRBV6-2 or TRBV6-3 and J is TRBJ2-7; 10 bases map to TRBD1. This CDR3 is built from 16 residues. Germline loops: CDR1 MNHEY, CDR2 SVGEGT. J gave up 0 bases and V 0 bases, and 2 bases lay outside the gene matches.

This clonotype has a single count. The V call is TRBV3-1, the J call TRBJ1-6; D might be TRBD1 (6 bases). Germline assignment: CDR1 LGHDT and CDR2 YNNKEL (reference sequence). CDR3 length equals 14 residues. V lost 2 bases, J lost 5 bases, and 7 bases lay in between. This CDR3 reads CASSQQGNNSPLHF. In nucleotides, the CDR3 is TGTGCCAGCAGCCAACAGGGGAATAATTCACCCCTCCACTTT.

This clonotype was observed a few times. The V call is TRBV5-6, the J call TRBJ1-2; TRBD1 matches 7 bases. With 5 bases clipped from V and 7 bases from J, the junction kept 8 bases outside the gene matches. Germline V gene data show CDR1 as SGHDT and CDR2 as YYEEEE. The CDR3 covers 13 residues. CDR3 region: CASRQETGLGYTF. In nucleotides, the CDR3 is TGTGCCAGCAGACAGGAGACAGGGCTTGGCTACACCTTC.